This T cell receptor beta chain was documented in a study of regulatory T cells in long-lasting Graves disease. Notes on the study in general: Patients with persistent disease shared 2,741 public clonotypes, outpacing the roughly 1,000 shared by new patients.

Assembly of TCR beta libraries relied on iRepertoire HTBI primers together with Arm-PCR of CDR3 regions. TCRdb ran MiXCR on the multiplex PCR reads and lists one entry per CDR3 protein. The profile shows around 400,000 distinct CDR3 sequences, approximately 16% of them singletons. Indicated time point: newly diagnosed GD, antithyroid drugs for less than 3 months. RNA isolated from PBMCs was used to make the TCR library. Ten or more counts support this clonotype. Its antigen remains unknown. The sample was also linked to a second study, of T cells in Graves' hyperthyroidism and ophthalmopathy. That study adds: Based on clinical symptoms, serum thyroxine and TRAb, thyroid ultrasound and orbital computed tomography, diagnoses were reached. HTBI primers were the set used in a first-round RT-PCR of the TCR CDR3.

This TCR was recovered from a woman between 35 and 50 years old with Graves disease. The sequencing used peripheral blood mononuclear cells (PBMCs), collected at new diagnosis, from a patient treated with antithyroid drugs.

This CDR3 is CSAGREGMDTQYF. The CDR3 nucleotides are TGCAGTGCAGGGCGGGAGGGTATGGATACGCAGTATTTT. The J gene is TRBJ2-3, the V gene TRBV20-1, with 9 bases aligning to TRBD2. Germline CDR1 is DFQATT and CDR2 is SNEGSKA (reference sequence). With 6 bases clipped from V and 6 bases from J, the junction kept 7 bases outside the gene matches. This CDR3 comprises 13 residues.